Described below is a single T cell receptor beta chain sequence and its context. Its antigen is not known. CDR1 SGHTA and CDR2 FQGNSA come from the germline V gene. Trimming cost V 5 bases and J 10 bases, with 18 bases left between them. The CDR3 consists of 14 residues. The data are from a study of Ad26.COV2.S vaccination and SARS-CoV-2 variants. Broader study findings: Reported post-vaccination CD8+ and CD4+ T cell responses to spike showed substantial breadth.

Assay: immunoSEQ multiplex PCR; the TCRdb copy retains only in-frame clones and omits some. The repertoire consists of 120,000 to 150,000 clones, with roughly 89% occurring once and the leading ten covering around 5%. This specimen consisted of peripheral blood, obtained after recovery from COVID-19. This chain joins TRBV7-2 and TRBJ2-1, with a weak D call TRBD2 (6 bases). This clonotype was obtained from a human donor who had recovered from COVID-19. The CDR3 region has the DNA TGTGCCAGCAGCAGAACGGGACTGGGCGAGGAGCAGTTCTTC. Translating it yields CASSRTGLGEEQFF.